The 5 T cell receptor beta chains listed next were all sequenced from one sample in a study of shared T cell receptors in the human thymus. Sequencing used immunoSEQ multiplex PCR; TCRdb keeps in-frame clones, though not all of them. The table shows some 760,000 clones, with 80% to 90% occurring only once. The data also belong to a second study, concerning human thymus T cells.

Sequencing was performed on thymocytes. All receptors come from a girl in the first two years of life with a congenital heart defect.

The chain employs TRBV5-1 and TRBJ1-1, with 7 bases lining up with TRBD1. Germline CDR1 SGHRS, CDR2 YFSETQ. V lost 4 bases to trimming and J lost 3 bases; unmatched junction nucleotides: 9. The CDR3 runs 15 residues. CDR3 in DNA: TGCGCCAGCAGCGTTTGCGGAACAGGGGACACTGAAGCTTTCTTT. Translating it yields CASSVCGTGDTEAFF. Complete variable domain (other parts from reference TRBV5-1 and TRBJ1-1): KAGVTQTPRYLIKTRGQQVTLSCSPISGHRSVSWYQQTPGQGLQFLFEYFSETQRNKGNFPGRFSGRQFSNSRSEMNVSTLELGDSALYLCASSVCGTGDTEAFFGQGTRLTVV.

Turning to this clone: One end of the junction is discordant with germline, which a read error may explain. This chain uses TRBV4-1 with TRBJ1-1, with D perhaps TRBD1 (6 bases). This CDR3 is 13 amino acids long. Germline V gene sequence: CDR1 MGHRA, CDR2 YSYEKL. The CDR3 region is CASSPQGNPEAFF. Here the CDR3 DNA reads TGCGCCAGCAGTCCTCAGGGGAACCCTGAAGCTTTCTTT.

V and J are TRBV9 and TRBJ2-1; 15 bases are shared with TRBD2. J lost 6 bases, V lost 4 bases, and 26 bases had no gene match. The CDR3 has 23 amino acids. Germline lookup yields CDR1 SGDLS and CDR2 YYNGEE. CDR3: CASSPIKKGLAGGYSGSANEQFF. For the CDR3, the DNA is TGTGCCAGCAGCCCTATCAAGAAAGGACTAGCGGGGGGGTACTCAGGGTCTGCCAATGAGCAGTTCTTC.

V usage is TRBV30 and J usage is TRBJ1-5; D not resolved. Trimming pared 2 bases from V and 0 bases from J, leaving 11 bases between. The germline V gene has CDR1 GTSNPN and CDR2 SVGIG (reference sequence). The CDR3 totals 15 residues. DNA of the CDR3: TGTGCCTGGAGTCCCTCGGGTTATAGCAATCAGCCCCAGCATTTT. This gives the protein CAWSPSGYSNQPQHF.

The chain has TRBV7-9 and TRBJ1-1; 8 bases are a match to TRBD1. In germline, CDR1 is SEHNR, CDR2 FQNEAQ (reference sequence). The CDR3 contains 15 residues. The V gene end was trimmed by 3 bases and the J gene end by 0 bases; junction bases not matched to a gene: 3. CDR3 amino acids: CASSFPTGVNTEAFF. For the CDR3, the DNA is TGTGCCAGCAGCTTTCCGACAGGGGTGAACACTGAAGCTTTCTTT.